This entry lists 3 T cell receptor beta chains sequenced from one sample in a study of cytomegalovirus exposure and HLA in healthy donors (dated by TCRdb to about 2017). Receptors were amplified or captured by the immunoSEQ multiplex PCR assay. For the multiplex PCR, a mixture combining 60 forward primers for TCR Vbeta segments and 13 reverse primers for TCR Jbeta segments was used. The table was pulled from immuneACCESS by TCRdb, which kept in-frame rearrangements only. Such tables lose some clones; where checked, under half of the loss comes from unresolved V genes, and the rest has no known cause. For this sample there are under 200,000 clones; 65% to 85% appear just once. Around 6.9% of the sample is taken by the ten largest. The sequenced sample consisted of PBMCs. These receptors were collected from a male donor in good health and CMV-seropositive.

CDR3 bases: TGTGCCAGCAGGAACTTGGCCACAGGCCTCAAAGATTCCAAAAACATTCAGTACTTC. Encoded protein: CASRNLATGLKDSKNIQYF. J is TRBJ2-4 and V is TRBV27; D may be TRBD1 (5 bases). CDR3 length: 19 amino acids. Germline V CDR1 and CDR2: MNHEY, SMNVEV (reference sequence). The V and J ends lost 6 bases and 2 bases respectively, with 26 bases between them.

This clone was counted only a few times. The gene calls are TRBV4-1 and TRBJ1-1, with D perhaps matching TRBD1 (5 bases). The V end was cut by 0 bases, the J end by 7 bases, with 9 bases between. The CDR3 is made up of 13 amino acids. CDR1 is MGHRA and CDR2 is YSYEKL in the germline V gene. The CDR3 spells CASSQEGVFEAFF. DNA of the CDR3: TGCGCCAGCAGCCAAGAAGGGGTATTTGAAGCTTTCTTT.

This clone was seen a single time. The genes are TRBV18 and TRBJ2-5; 10 nucleotides match TRBD2. The DNA end favors TRBJ2-7, so the J call may be wrong. The length of the CDR3 is 16 residues. CDR1 and CDR2 (germline): KGHSH, LQKENI. This chain's CDR3 is CASSLGLAVMGGEQYF. For the CDR3, the DNA is TGTGCCAGCTCGCTAGGACTAGCGGTCATGGGCGGCGAGCAGTACTTC.